The rows below give T cell receptor beta chains drawn from one sample of a study of blood T cell repertoires in COVID-19. Sequencing was performed with immunoSEQ multiplex PCR; in TCRdb, only in-frame clones are kept and a portion is missing. There are tens of thousands of clones in the sample; under 85% occur only once, and 28% lies in the top ten. The sequencing input was peripheral blood. Receptors were obtained from a woman of 80 years or more with acute or convalescent COVID-19. Each CDR3 is given with its conserved first and last residue. D genes are given only for firm matches. Clone size, where shown, is once, few, many, or a class for clones that have expanded.

.,TRBJ2-5,TRBV10-3,.,TGTGCCATCAGTGAGTCGATACGGGGAGAGACCCAGTACTTC,CAISESIRGETQYF
few,TRBJ1-6,TRBV18,.,TGTGCCAGCTCACCACCGTCGGGGGAGCGTTCACCCCTCCACTTT,CASSPPSGERSPLHF
.,TRBJ2-2,TRBV30,.,TGTGCCTGGAGTTCTTCGGGAGCCGGGGAGCTGTTTTTT,CAWSSSGAGELFF
.,TRBJ2-1,TRBV7-3,.,TGTGCCAGCAGCTTAGTCGCGACTAGTTACAATGAGCAGTTCTTC,CASSLVATSYNEQFF
.,TRBJ2-2,TRBV7-2,TRBD1,TGTGCCAGCAGCTTAGTGGGGACAGGGAACGGGGAGCTGTTTTTT,CASSLVGTGNGELFF
once,TRBJ2-1,TRBV7-2,TRBD2,TGTGCCAGCAGCCGGACTAGCGGGACCTCCTACAATGAGCAGTTCTTC,CASSRTSGTSYNEQFF
.,TRBJ1-5,TRBV28,.,TGTGCCAGCAGTTTTTCGGGGGGGCATCAGCCCCAGCATTTT,CASSFSGGHQPQHF
.,TRBJ1-2,TRBV14,TRBD1,TGTGCCAGCAGCCAAGATATTAGACAGGGGCATGGCTACACCTTC,CASSQDIRQGHGYTF
.,TRBJ1-5,TRBV29-1,.,TGCAGCGCTTCCGGGACGGGGGAGAGGGATCAGCCCCAGCATTTT,CSASGTGERDQPQHF
once,TRBJ2-1,TRBV6-5,TRBD1,TGTGCCAGCAGTTCGACAGGGGAAGGGCAGTTCTTC,CASSSTGEGQFF
once,TRBJ2-5,TRBV27,TRBD2,TGTGCCAGCAGTTTTAGAGCGGGAGTGGAGACCCAGTACTTC,CASSFRAGVETQYF
.,TRBJ1-2,TRBV29-1,TRBD1,TGCAGCGTAGCGTCGGGACAGGGGGCTTATCGGGGCTACACCTTC,CSVASGQGAYRGYTF
.,TRBJ2-3,TRBV7-2,.,TGTGCCAGCAGCCCGGGCGGGGCCCGCTCAGATACGCAGTATTTT,CASSPGGARSDTQYF
.,TRBJ1-2,TRBV11-3,.,TGTGCCAGCAGCCGAAACGACAGCCACTATGGCTACACCTTC,CASSRNDSHYGYTF
.,TRBJ2-1,TRBV7-3,.,TGTGCCAGCAGCTCGCTAGCGAATCCCTACAATGAGCAGTTCTTC,CASSSLANPYNEQFF
.,TRBJ2-7,TRBV19,.,TGTGCCAGTAGTTCCCAGATGACCTACGAGCAGTACTTC,CASSSQMTYEQYF
.,TRBJ1-5,TRBV27,.,TGTGCCAGCAGTTTGATAGGGAGAAGCAATCAGCCCCAGCATTTT,CASSLIGRSNQPQHF
.,TRBJ2-7,TRBV28,.,TGTGCCAGCAGACCCACAGGGTTCTACGAGCAGTACTTC,CASRPTGFYEQYF
.,TRBJ2-7,TRBV7-2,.,TGTGCCAGCAGCTTATCGCAGTTCCAGTACTTC,CASSLSQFQYF
.,TRBJ1-4,TRBV3-1/TRBV3-2,.,TGTGCCAGCAGCCAGTTTCAGGGGACTGAAAAACTGTTTTTT,CASSQFQGTEKLFF
.,TRBJ2-5,TRBV4-3,TRBD1,TGCGCCAGCAGCCACCCCGGACAGGGGATTCAAGAGACCCAGTACTTC,CASSHPGQGIQETQYF
few,TRBJ2-5,TRBV28,TRBD2,TGTGCCAGCACGGGAGGGCTAGCGGGAGCCGCAGAGACCCAGTACTTC,CASTGGLAGAAETQYF
few,TRBJ1-2,TRBV13,.,TGTGCCAGCAGCTTCTACAGGAACTATGGCTACACCTTC,CASSFYRNYGYTF
.,TRBJ2-1,TRBV7-9,TRBD2,TGTGCCAGCAGTCGGACTAGCGGGCACTACAATGAGCAGTTCTTC,CASSRTSGHYNEQFF
.,TRBJ2-2,TRBV19,.,TGTGCCAGTGGCACCGGGACAATGAACACCGGGGAGCTGTTTTTT,CASGTGTMNTGELFF
few,TRBJ1-2,TRBV6-2/TRBV6-3,.,TGTGCCAGCAGTTACTCGATCGCGGTCTATGGCTACACCTTC,CASSYSIAVYGYTF
.,TRBJ2-7,TRBV5-4,.,TGTGCCAGCAGCTTGTCCCTAATTGTGACTCCGGAGCAGTACTTC,CASSLSLIVTPEQYF
.,TRBJ2-7,TRBV7-2,.,TGTGCCAGCAGCCTAGGACAGCCGAGCTCCTACGAGCAGTACTTC,CASSLGQPSSYEQYF
.,TRBJ2-2,TRBV9,TRBD2,TGTGCCAGCAGCGGAGCGGGAGGGTGGGACACCGGGGAGCTGTTTTTT,CASSGAGGWDTGELFF
.,TRBJ2-7,TRBV28,.,TGTGCCAGCAGTTGGGGAGTCTACGAGCAGTACTTC,CASSWGVYEQYF
.,TRBJ2-7,TRBV7-9,.,TGTGCCAGCAGCGCGTTAACTAGCTCCGAGCAGTACTTC,CASSALTSSEQYF
.,TRBJ2-2,TRBV24-1,.,TGTGCCACCCAAGAGGCAGGGGTCTATACGAACACCGGGGAGCTGTTTTTT,CATQEAGVYTNTGELFF
.,TRBJ2-4,TRBV7-2,.,TGTGCCAGCAGCTTACTAGGGGCTATGAACATTCAGTACTTC,CASSLLGAMNIQYF
.,TRBJ2-5,TRBV11-2,.,TGTGCCAGCAGCTTAGTCCGAGGGGAGACCCAGTACTTC,CASSLVRGETQYF
.,TRBJ2-7,TRBV4-2,TRBD2,TGTGCCAGCAGCCAAGATTTCGCCCCTAGCGGGAGGATGAACGAGCAGTACTTC,CASSQDFAPSGRMNEQYF
.,TRBJ2-1,TRBV5-1,TRBD1,TGCGCCAGCAGCTTGGCGGGACAGGGGAAGCATGAGCAGTTCTTC,CASSLAGQGKHEQFF
few,TRBJ1-2,TRBV23-1,.,TGCGCCAGCAGAACTTCGGGAGGCTACACCTTC,CASRTSGGYTF
.,TRBJ2-7,TRBV28,TRBD1,TGTGCCAGCAGTTCAATCGGACAGGCCTTATACGAGCAGTACTTC,CASSSIGQALYEQYF
once,TRBJ1-2,TRBV6-1,TRBD1,TGTGCCAGCAGTGAAGGTGCAGGGGGAGGCTATGGCTACACCTTC,CASSEGAGGGYGYTF
.,TRBJ2-1,TRBV11-3,.,TGTGCCAGCAGCTTACTCGGTCTAGCAGGGGTCAATGAGCAGTTCTTC,CASSLLGLAGVNEQFF
few,TRBJ2-2,TRBV6-2/TRBV6-3,.,TGTGCCAGCAGTTCCAGGGACACCGGGGAGCTGTTTTTT,CASSSRDTGELFF
.,TRBJ2-3,TRBV6-6,.,TGTGCCAGCAGTCCAGGCGTCTCGCGGGTTGGGACAGATACGCAGTATTTT,CASSPGVSRVGTDTQYF
.,TRBJ1-2,TRBV5-1,TRBD1,TGCGCCAGCAGCCATGGAGGGGGACAGAAAGGCTATGGCTACACCTTC,CASSHGGGQKGYGYTF
.,TRBJ1-2,TRBV7-3,TRBD1,TGTGCCAGCAGCCCCGGACAGGGTGGCTACACCTTC,CASSPGQGGYTF
.,TRBJ1-1,TRBV10-3,.,TGTGCCATCAGTGTTCGTGGTTGGCAGGGGAACACTGAAGCTTTCTTT,CAISVRGWQGNTEAFF
.,TRBJ1-3,TRBV28,.,TGTGCCAGCAGGCCACAGGGTATTAGCTCTGGAAACACCATATATTTT,CASRPQGISSGNTIYF
.,TRBJ1-1,TRBV28,TRBD1,TGTGCCAGCAGTAATTACAGGGGGATTGACACTGAAGCTTTCTTT,CASSNYRGIDTEAFF
.,TRBJ1-5,TRBV6-2/TRBV6-3,.,TGTGCCAGCAGTTACGAGGGAGGGGCAACCTATAATCAGCCCCAGCATTTT,CASSYEGGATYNQPQHF
.,TRBJ1-6,TRBV16,TRBD1,TGTGCCAGCAGCCCGACGGGACAGAGGGGCGGCAAAAGTTCACCCCTCCACTTT,CASSPTGQRGGKSSPLHF
few,TRBJ2-7,TRBV6-5,.,TGTGCCAGCAGTTATCATGGACAGAGCTACGAGCAGTACTTC,CASSYHGQSYEQYF
.,TRBJ2-1,TRBV2,TRBD2,TGTGCCAGCAGTTTTAGCGGGAGGATCGGCAATGAGCAGTTCTTC,CASSFSGRIGNEQFF
.,TRBJ1-1,TRBV19,TRBD1,TGTGCCAGTAGTATAGCTGGACAGGGGAACACTGAAGCTTTCTTT,CASSIAGQGNTEAFF
.,TRBJ2-3,TRBV19,.,TGTGCCAGTAGTATCGCTAGCGGCACAGATACGCAGTATTTT,CASSIASGTDTQYF
.,TRBJ2-5,TRBV7-8,TRBD2,TGTGCCAGCAGCTTAGTCGGTCTAGCGGGAGGGTATGAGACCCAGTACTTC,CASSLVGLAGGYETQYF
few,TRBJ2-3,TRBV11-3,TRBD1,TGTGCCAGCAGCTCACTTGACAGGGGACGCTTGGGGACGCAGTATTTT,CASSSLDRGRLGTQYF